Below, 27 T cell receptor beta chains from the same sample are listed, as sequenced in a study of Graves' ophthalmopathy and Graves' hyperthyroidism (dated by TCRdb to 2016 to 2019). Sequencing used an Illumina HiSeq 2000. TCR beta CDR3 regions were amplified from RNA transcripts for repertoire sequencing. The first round was an RT-PCR using HTBI primers with the Qiagen OneStep RT-PCR kit, and this first round was followed by a second-round multiplex PCR, then size selection and purification. TCRdb handled the public reads itself, with Q25 trimming in fastp and clone calling in MiXCR, and kept productive beta chains. One record per CDR3 amino acid sequence lists the most common genes and DNA. The sample has hundreds of thousands of distinct CDR3 sequences on record, 35% to 50% of them singletons. Of the sample, 40% to 45% falls within the top ten clones. Sequencing was carried out using peripheral blood. These TCRs come from an adult man with Graves' ophthalmopathy.

This clonotype was detected ten times or more. The chain joins TRBV2 to TRBJ1-5, with 8 bases lining up with TRBD1. The CDR3 is made up of 15 amino acids. Germline V CDR1 and CDR2: SNHLY, FYNNEI. Unmatched junction bases numbered 6, after V lost 4 bases and J lost 4 bases. The CDR3: CASSGTGLRNQPQHF. The CDR3 bases are TGTGCCAGCAGTGGGACAGGGCTCCGGAATCAGCCCCAGCATTTT.

The genes are TRBV2 and TRBJ1-5, with a weak D call TRBD1 (6 bases). Trimming stripped 6 bases from V and 4 bases from J, with 10 bases between. This CDR3 has 13 residues. Germline V lookup: CDR1 SNHLY, CDR2 FYNNEI. The CDR3 DNA is TGTGCCAGCAGGACACAGGGTAATCAGCCCCAGCATTTT. Translating it yields CASRTQGNQPQHF.

This chain joins TRBV14 and TRBJ1-1; D unclear. Germline CDR1 is SGHDN and CDR2 is FVKESK. The CDR3 contains 14 residues. V was cut by 4 bases and J by 3 bases, with 12 bases left in between. CDR3 DNA: TGTGCCAGCAGCCGCACCCGGGGATACACTGAAGCTTTCTTT. Translation: CASSRTRGYTEAFF.

Concerning this clonotype itself: A junction end diverges from the germline sequence, so it may reflect a read error. V usage is TRBV7-7 and J usage is TRBJ1-1, with 9 bases aligning to TRBD1. CDR1 and CDR2 (germline): SSHAT, FNYEAQ (reference sequence). The CDR3 has 15 amino acids. CDR3 nucleotide sequence: TGTGCTAGCAGCGTGGGACAGGGTGGTGACACTGAAGCTTTCTTT. It is translated as CASSVGQGGDTEAFF.

Only one count was recorded for this clonotype. The V call is TRBV25-1, the J call TRBJ1-2, with a weak D call TRBD1 (6 bases). Germline CDR1 MGHDK, CDR2 SYGVNS. The CDR3 totals 14 residues. V was clipped by 6 bases and J by 8 bases, with 19 bases between them. CDR3 in DNA: TGTGCCAGCAGCCAAACAGGGAAGGCGTGGGGCTACACCTTC. Translated, it gives CASSQTGKAWGYTF.

This rearrangement joins TRBV13 to TRBJ2-5; 14 nucleotides line up with TRBD2. The CDR3 consists of 17 residues. V dropped 0 bases and J dropped 3; count of bases not matched to a gene: 3. Per the germline V gene, CDR1 is PRHDT and CDR2 is FYEKMQ (reference sequence). CDR3 loop: CASSLGTSGRAEETQYF. The CDR3 DNA follows: TGTGCCAGCAGCTTAGGGACTAGCGGGAGGGCCGAAGAGACCCAGTACTTC.

This chain uses TRBV5-1 with TRBJ1-1; D uncertain. CDR1 is SGHRS and CDR2 is YFSETQ in the germline V gene. V was shortened by 0 bases and J by 0 bases, with 9 bases between the two germline ends. CDR3 size: 15 residues. CDR3 region: CASSLDRVMNTEAFF. The CDR3 nucleotides are TGCGCCAGCAGCTTGGACCGGGTGATGAACACTGAAGCTTTCTTT.

As concerns this clonotype: At one of its ends the junction is not consistent with the germline gene, which may arise from a read error. The genes are TRBV7-9 and TRBJ2-6, with 8 bases that match TRBD2. CDR1 is SEHNR and CDR2 is FQNEAQ in the germline V gene (reference sequence). The CDR3 is 17 residues long. The CDR3 sequence is CASSQAGGVSGANVLTF. The CDR3 DNA reads TGCGCCAGCAGCCAGGCGGGGGGAGTCTCTGGGGCCAACGTCCTGACTTTC.

J is TRBJ2-7 and V is TRBV5-1; tentative D call: TRBD2 (6 bases). The CDR3 spans 14 residues. Trimming cost V 3 bases and J 2 bases, with 12 bases left between them. Per germline, CDR1 SGHRS and CDR2 YFSETQ. The CDR3 loop reads CASSSASEAYEQYF. In nucleotides, the CDR3 is TGCGCCAGCAGCTCGGCTAGCGAGGCCTACGAGCAGTACTTC.

This clonotype was seen ten or more times. The CDR3 reads CASSWSTGEDVYGYTF. The CDR3 DNA sequence: TGTGCCAGCAGCTGGTCGACAGGGGAGGACGTCTATGGCTACACCTTC. V is TRBV7-9 and J is TRBJ1-2, with 8 bases matching TRBD1. Germline values: CDR1 SEHNR, CDR2 FQNEAQ (reference sequence). The CDR3 extends over 16 amino acids. V dropped 4 bases and J dropped 4; count of bases not matched to a gene: 11.

This clonotype has ten or more counts. The CDR3, as DNA: TGTGCCAGTAGTATTGGGGGACTGCCTGAAGCTTTCTTT. Translation gives CASSIGGLPEAFF. The V call is TRBV19, the J call TRBJ1-1; D is perhaps TRBD1 (5 bases). There are 13 residues in the CDR3. The germline V gene encodes CDR1 LNHDA and CDR2 SQIVND (reference sequence). V gave up 3 bases and J gave up 6 bases, with 11 bases separating them.

This clonotype was counted ten times or more. CDR3 in amino acids: CATSRDRDTHYGYTF. The CDR3 DNA reads TGTGCCACCAGCAGAGACCGGGACACCCACTATGGCTACACCTTC. The chain couples TRBV15 to TRBJ1-2, with D maybe TRBD1 (6 bases). Germline values: CDR1 LNHNV, CDR2 YYDKDF (reference sequence). Trimming stripped 0 bases from V and 3 bases from J, with 11 bases between. The CDR3 totals 15 residues.

The V call is TRBV9, the J call TRBJ2-5, with a tentative D call TRBD2 (6 bases). Germline lookup yields CDR1 SGDLS and CDR2 YYNGEE. Trimming removed 0 bases from V and 1 base from J, with 10 bases in between. The CDR3 loop spans 15 amino acids. The CDR3 spells CASSVAGAAQETQYF. CDR3 DNA: TGTGCCAGCAGCGTAGCGGGAGCGGCCCAAGAGACCCAGTACTTC.

V usage is TRBV2 and J usage is TRBJ2-5; TRBD1 matches at 8 bases. This CDR3 contains 14 residues. Germline V gene lookup returns CDR1 SNHLY and CDR2 FYNNEI. Trimming took 10 bases from V and 5 from J; bases not matched to a gene: 12. The CDR3 region has the DNA TGTGCCACCGCTCCTCAGGGGGCCCTGGAGACCCAGTACTTC. It codes for CATAPQGALETQYF.

This clonotype was observed many times. The rearrangement links TRBV5-1 to TRBJ2-7; possibly TRBD1 for D (6 bases). Germline V gives CDR1 SGHRS, CDR2 YFSETQ. CDR3 length equals 14 residues. Trimming shortened V by 2 bases and J by 5 bases, and 14 bases separated the two germline ends. The CDR3 sequence is CASSLRAGDNEQYF. For the CDR3, the DNA is TGCGCCAGCAGCTTACGTGCAGGGGACAACGAGCAGTACTTC.

The genes are TRBV7-9 and TRBJ2-7; D not resolved. Germline CDR1 is SEHNR and CDR2 is FQNEAQ (reference sequence). The CDR3 extends over 13 amino acids. V gave up 3 bases and J gave up 7 bases, with 13 bases separating them. As DNA, the CDR3 is TGTGCCAGCAGCTTCTCCCCGTTGAGGGAGCAGTACTTC. This sequence encodes CASSFSPLREQYF. Drawing the rest from reference TRBV7-9 and TRBJ2-7, the complete variable domain is DTGVSQNPRHKITKRGQNVTFRCDPISEHNRLYWYRQTLGQGPEFLTYFQNEAQLEKSRLLSDRFSAERPKGSFSTLEIQRTEQGDSAMYLCASSFSPLREQYFGPGTRLTVT.

This clonotype was seen at least ten times. The chain employs TRBV9 and TRBJ1-5; D ambiguous. This CDR3 contains 14 residues. V lost 0 bases, J lost 3 bases, and 7 bases lay in between. CDR1 SGDLS and CDR2 YYNGEE come from the germline V gene. CDR3 sequence reads: CASSVEGVNQPQHF. In DNA, the CDR3 is TGTGCCAGCAGCGTAGAGGGAGTCAATCAGCCCCAGCATTTT. The whole variable domain, remainder taken from reference TRBV9 and TRBJ1-5, is DSGVTQTPKHLITATGQRVTLRCSPRSGDLSVYWYQQSLDQGLQFLIQYYNGEERAKGNILERFSAQQFPDLHSELNLSSLELGDSALYFCASSVEGVNQPQHFGDGTRLSIL.

This clonotype was recorded many times. Relative to the germline gene, one junction end is altered; a read error may explain this. The V and J genes are TRBV7-9 and TRBJ2-7, with D maybe TRBD2 (7 bases). Germline values: CDR1 SEHNR, CDR2 FQNEAQ (reference sequence). This CDR3 comprises 15 residues. The CDR3 region is CASSQDGAGADEQYF. CDR3 in DNA: TGCGCCAGCAGCCAAGATGGTGCGGGGGCGGATGAGCAGTACTTC. The full variable domain, with the rest looked up from reference TRBV7-9 and TRBJ2-7, is DTGVSQNPRHKITKRGQNVTFRCDPISEHNRLYWYRQTLGQGPEFLTYFQNEAQLEKSRLLSDRFSAERPKGSFSTLEIQRTEQGDSAMYLCASSQDGAGADEQYFGPGTRLTVT.

The chain has TRBV29-1 and TRBJ1-4; D possibly corresponds to TRBD1 (6 bases). Deletions cut 4 bases from V and 5 bases from J, with 20 bases between. Germline V gene sequence: CDR1 SQVTM, CDR2 ANQGSEA. The CDR3 runs 16 residues. CDR3 protein: CSVARDNFFGNEKLFF. CDR3 nucleotides: TGCAGCGTTGCCAGGGACAACTTCTTCGGAAATGAAAAACTGTTTTTT.

In regard to this clonotype: One end of the junction fails to match germline, which may point to a read error. The rearrangement joins TRBV7-9 to TRBJ1-4; D remains unclear. Germline CDR1 and CDR2: SEHNR and FQNEAQ (reference sequence). This CDR3 is built from 17 residues. The CDR3 sequence is CASSQTPGPKPNEKLFF. CDR3 in DNA: TGCGCCAGCAGCCAAACTCCAGGACCCAAACCTAATGAAAAACTGTTTTTT.

Only a few counts were recorded for this clonotype. The chain couples TRBV7-9 to TRBJ1-1; the D is unclear. Trimming left V 3 bases short and J 2 bases short, with 10 bases between. The CDR3 runs to 14 residues. Germline loops: CDR1 SEHNR, CDR2 FQNEAQ (reference sequence). CDR3 DNA: TGTGCCAGCAGCTTGGTAGGGTTCAACACTGAAGCTTTCTTT. Translated: CASSLVGFNTEAFF.

This rearrangement joins TRBV7-3 to TRBJ2-2; D unclear. With 4 bases removed from V and 7 bases from J, the gap between germline ends came to 10 bases. This CDR3 has 13 amino acids. Per the germline V gene, CDR1 is SGHTA and CDR2 is FQGTGA. The CDR3 is CASSWTAGGELFF. In DNA form, the CDR3 reads TGTGCCAGCAGCTGGACCGCCGGCGGGGAGCTGTTTTTT.

This clonotype has ten or more counts. The rearrangement joins TRBV29-1 to TRBJ1-1; D is unresolved. The CDR3 is 10 amino acids. CDR1 SQVTM and CDR2 ANQGSEA come from the germline V gene. V gave up 1 base and J gave up 5 bases, with 2 bases separating them. The CDR3 DNA reads as TGCAGCGTTGAAGGGACTGAAGCTTTCTTT. This encodes CSVEGTEAFF.

This clonotype was counted a few times. V is TRBV29-1 and J is TRBJ2-3, with D perhaps TRBD1 (6 bases). Germline V CDR1 and CDR2: SQVTM, ANQGSEA. This CDR3 region has 16 residues. V lost 6 bases and J 1 base, leaving 20 bases between the germline ends. The CDR3 DNA follows: TGCAGCGTCCTAAGGGGGTTAGGTCGTGGCACAGATACGCAGTATTTT. Translation gives CSVLRGLGRGTDTQYF.

This clonotype showed up many times. This chain uses TRBV7-6 with TRBJ1-5; perhaps TRBD1 as D (6 bases). The CDR3 covers 13 residues. In germline, CDR1 is SGHVS, CDR2 FNYEAQ. V was clipped by 2 bases and J by 5 bases, with 7 bases between them. The CDR3, as DNA: TGTGCCAGCAGCTTACGGACAGATCAGCCCCAGCATTTT. Its translation is CASSLRTDQPQHF.

Points on this clonotype: This may be a read error: a much more frequent sequence differs by one nucleotide. The CDR3 does not close with the conserved phenylalanine or tryptophan, likely indicating a read error. V gene TRBV19 combines with J gene TRBJ1-5; D is undetermined. The CDR3 sequence is 12 residues long. V was pared by 5 bases and J by 7 bases, with 9 bases between. CDR1 and CDR2 from the germline V gene are LNHDA and SQIVND (reference sequence). The CDR3 region is CASSVSRQPQHL. The CDR3 nucleotides are TGTGCCAGTAGTGTATCGAGGCAGCCCCAGCATCTT.

The J gene is TRBJ1-2, the V gene TRBV7-9, with 8 bases fitting TRBD1. V lost 6 bases, J lost 2 bases, and 11 bases stayed unmatched. This CDR3 spans 16 amino acids. Germline loops: CDR1 SEHNR, CDR2 FQNEAQ (reference sequence). The CDR3 region is CASRETQGAVNYGYTF. The CDR3 DNA reads TGTGCCAGCAGAGAGACGCAGGGGGCGGTCAACTATGGCTACACCTTC.